This T cell receptor beta chain was identified during a study of blood T cell repertoires in COVID-19. At the level of the study: Material from acute and convalescent COVID-19 was sourced from the United States, Italy and Spain.

Authors' data handling: Reference gene primer amplification yielded estimated nucleated cell counts. Sequencing was performed with immunoSEQ multiplex PCR; in TCRdb, only in-frame clones are kept and a portion is missing. V, J and clone size are taken as reported in that table, and D and trimming were inferred from the DNA itself. The sample shows 65,000 to 90,000 clones, roughly 83% of them seen only once. The CDR3 runs 16 residues. V was cut by 0 bases and J by 1 base, with 11 bases left in between. From germline, CDR1 is MNHEY and CDR2 SMNVEV (reference sequence). The chain is built from TRBV27 and TRBJ2-3, with a possible D match to TRBD2 (5 bases). Sequenced input: peripheral blood. This receptor was taken from a man older than 75 with active or convalescent COVID-19. The CDR3 nucleotides are TGTGCCAGCAGTTTATCAGCTCGAGCGGGCACAGATACGCAGTATTTT. Translated, it gives CASSLSARAGTDTQYF.